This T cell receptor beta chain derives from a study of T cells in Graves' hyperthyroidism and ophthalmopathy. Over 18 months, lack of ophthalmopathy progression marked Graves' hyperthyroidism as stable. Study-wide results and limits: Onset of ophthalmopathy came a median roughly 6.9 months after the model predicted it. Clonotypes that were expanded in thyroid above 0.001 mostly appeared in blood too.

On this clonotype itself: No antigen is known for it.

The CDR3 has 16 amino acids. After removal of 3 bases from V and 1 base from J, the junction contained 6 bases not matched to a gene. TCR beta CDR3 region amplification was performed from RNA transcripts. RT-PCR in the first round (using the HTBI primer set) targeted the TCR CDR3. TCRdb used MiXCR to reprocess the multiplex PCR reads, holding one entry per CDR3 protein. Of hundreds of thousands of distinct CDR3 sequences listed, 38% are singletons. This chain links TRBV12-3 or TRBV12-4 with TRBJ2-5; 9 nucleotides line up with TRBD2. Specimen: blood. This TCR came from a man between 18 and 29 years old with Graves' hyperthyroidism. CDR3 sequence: CASSFLSGRPQETQYF. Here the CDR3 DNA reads TGTGCCAGCAGTTTCCTGAGCGGGAGGCCCCAAGAGACCCAGTACTTC.